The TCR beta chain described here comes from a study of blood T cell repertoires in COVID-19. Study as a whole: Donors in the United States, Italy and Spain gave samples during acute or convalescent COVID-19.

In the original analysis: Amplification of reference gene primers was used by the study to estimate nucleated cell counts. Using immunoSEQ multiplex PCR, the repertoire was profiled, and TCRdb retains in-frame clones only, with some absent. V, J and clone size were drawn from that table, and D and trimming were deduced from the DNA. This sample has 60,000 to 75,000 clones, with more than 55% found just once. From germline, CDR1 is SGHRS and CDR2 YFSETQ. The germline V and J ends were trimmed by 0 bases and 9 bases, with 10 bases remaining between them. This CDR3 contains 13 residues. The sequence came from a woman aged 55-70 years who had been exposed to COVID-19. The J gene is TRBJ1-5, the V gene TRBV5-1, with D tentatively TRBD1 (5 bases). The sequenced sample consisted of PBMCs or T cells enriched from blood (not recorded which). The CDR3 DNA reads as TGCGCCAGCAGCTTGGGCGACAGCCGGCCCCAGCATTTT. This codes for CASSLGDSRPQHF.